The 27 T cell receptor beta chains given below trace back to one sample, sequenced in a study of radiotherapy plus CTLA-4 blockade in lung cancer. Assay used: immunoSEQ multiplex PCR; TCRdb lists only in-frame clones, some missing. The sample has 71,000 or so clones, more than 75% seen once. Sequenced here: peripheral blood, sampled from a patient treated with radiotherapy plus ipilimumab. These receptors originate from a human donor with non-small cell lung cancer who had stable disease on radiotherapy plus ipilimumab.

The V gene is TRBV11-2, the J gene TRBJ2-3; 8 nucleotides line up with TRBD2. The CDR3 is 14 residues long. The V and J ends lost 8 bases and 7 bases, in that order; junction bases with no gene match: 11. Germline-derived CDR1 and CDR2 are SGHAT and FQNNGV. The CDR3 loop reads CASAPGGVYYTQYF. The CDR3 DNA is TGTGCCAGCGCTCCGGGGGGGGTCTATTATACGCAGTATTTT.

This clone was observed once. The rearrangement links TRBV19 to TRBJ1-5; tentatively, D is TRBD1 (6 bases). Trimming pared 1 base from V and 2 bases from J, leaving 9 bases between. Germline CDR1 and CDR2: LNHDA and SQIVND (reference sequence). The CDR3 consists of 15 residues. The CDR3 reads CASSIGRGGNQPQHF. The CDR3 nucleotides read TGTGCCAGTAGTATAGGCAGGGGTGGCAATCAGCCCCAGCATTTT.

The gene calls are TRBV6-1 and TRBJ2-4; no firm D call. The V end lost 7 bases, the J end lost 3 bases, and 13 bases lay between the germline ends. The CDR3 is made up of 14 amino acids. The germline V gene encodes CDR1 MNHNS and CDR2 SASEGT. The CDR3 sequence: CASIPQTDKNIQYF. The DNA for the CDR3 is TGTGCCAGCATCCCGCAGACTGACAAAAACATTCAGTACTTC.

V usage is TRBV18 and J usage is TRBJ2-7; TRBD2 aligns across 9 bases. Germline values: CDR1 KGHSH, CDR2 LQKENI. This CDR3 comprises 15 residues. With 0 bases clipped from V and 5 bases from J, the junction kept 5 bases outside the gene matches. The CDR3 DNA sequence: TGTGCCAGCTCACCACCGTCTAGCGGGGTGAACGAGCAGTACTTC. Amino acids: CASSPPSSGVNEQYF.

A single count supports this clone. The chain links TRBV25-1 to TRBJ2-2; D unresolved. The germline CDR1 and CDR2 sequences are MGHDK and SYGVNS. There are 16 residues in the CDR3. The V gene lost 4 bases and the J gene lost 0 bases, with 12 bases spanning the gap. The CDR3 spells CASSVSGLANTGELFF. The CDR3 DNA reads TGTGCCAGCAGTGTGTCGGGCCTTGCGAACACCGGGGAGCTGTTTTTT.

The genes are TRBV2 and TRBJ1-2; no clear D. Germline V gene lookup returns CDR1 SNHLY and CDR2 FYNNEI. Trimming took off 6 bases at V and 4 bases at J, with 15 bases between the two ends. The CDR3 is 14 residues long. CDR3 loop: CASRAVAPPYGYTF. The CDR3 region has the DNA TGTGCCAGCAGAGCGGTAGCTCCCCCCTATGGCTACACCTTC.

V and J are TRBV5-4 and TRBJ2-2; 13 nucleotides line up with TRBD2. V lost 3 bases to trimming and J lost 5 bases; unmatched junction nucleotides: 4. This CDR3 spans 16 amino acids. Per germline, CDR1 SGHNT and CDR2 YYREEE (reference sequence). CDR3 loop: CASSSGTSGVTGELFF. CDR3 in DNA: TGTGCCAGCAGCTCCGGGACTAGCGGGGTTACCGGGGAGCTGTTTTTT.

The J gene is TRBJ2-3, the V gene TRBV6-4; D may be TRBD2 (6 bases). CDR1 MRHNA and CDR2 SNTAGT come from the germline V gene. Trimming left V 2 bases short and J 6 bases short, with 9 bases between. This CDR3 is built from 13 residues. The CDR3 is CASSDDGGDTQYF. The CDR3 bases are TGTGCCAGCAGTGACGACGGGGGTGATACGCAGTATTTT.

The chain employs TRBV28 and TRBJ1-2, with a weak D call TRBD1 (5 bases). Germline V gene data show CDR1 as MDHEN and CDR2 as SYDVKM. The CDR3 runs 14 residues. V was shortened by 6 bases and J by 3 bases, with 14 bases between the two germline ends. The CDR3 DNA sequence: TGTGCCAGCAGCCCCCCGGAGGGGTACTATGGCTACACCTTC. It specifies CASSPPEGYYGYTF.

With regard to this clone: Germline and junction disagree at one end, which may indicate a read error. The chain uses TRBV10-3 and TRBJ2-7; D might be TRBD1 or TRBD2, each matching 6 bases. The length of the CDR3 is 16 residues. Per the germline V gene, CDR1 is ENHRY and CDR2 is SYGVKD. CDR3 region: CAISEPGGESSCEQYF. The DNA for the CDR3 is TGTGCCATCAGTGAGCCCGGGGGCGAGAGCTCCTGCGAGCAGTACTTC.

The CDR3 sequence: CASSATGSGYNSPLHF. For the CDR3, the DNA is TGTGCCAGCAGTGCGACAGGGTCGGGATATAATTCACCCCTCCACTTT. The V gene is TRBV27, the J gene TRBJ1-6; 7 nucleotides match TRBD1. Germline values: CDR1 MNHEY, CDR2 SMNVEV (reference sequence). With V trimmed by 5 bases and J by 4 bases, 8 bases remained unmatched. The CDR3 sequence is 16 residues long.

This chain uses TRBV27 with TRBJ2-6; 8 bases fit TRBD1. With V trimmed by 4 bases and J by 2 bases, 4 bases remained unmatched. The CDR3 is 16 residues long. Germline V gives CDR1 MNHEY, CDR2 SMNVEV (reference sequence). CDR3 sequence: CASSWTGLPGANVLTF. The DNA of the CDR3 is TGTGCCAGCAGTTGGACAGGGCTGCCTGGGGCCAACGTCCTGACTTTC.

This clone came up once. This chain joins TRBV4-1 and TRBJ2-7, with D hard to call. CDR1 is MGHRA and CDR2 is YSYEKL in the germline V gene. Trimming took off 5 bases at V and 3 bases at J, with 11 bases between the two ends. CDR3 size: 13 residues. The CDR3 spells CASSESASYEQYF. As DNA, the CDR3 is TGCGCCAGCAGCGAAAGCGCCAGCTACGAGCAGTACTTC.

This clone was recorded only once. The chain joins TRBV9 to TRBJ1-2, with TRBD1 identical over 7 bases. The germline CDR1 and CDR2 sequences are SGDLS and YYNGEE. There are 15 residues in the CDR3. V was clipped by 4 bases and J by 7 bases; unmatched bases: 13. The DNA of the CDR3 is TGTGCCAGCAGCCTTAAAGGGGCAGGGGGATCTGGCTACACCTTC. This codes for CASSLKGAGGSGYTF.

The chain couples TRBV7-3 to TRBJ2-1, with 8 bases identical to TRBD2. Unmatched junction bases numbered 13, after V lost 2 bases and J lost 7 bases. Germline V gene lookup returns CDR1 SGHTA and CDR2 FQGTGA. The CDR3 covers 17 residues. The CDR3 region has the DNA TGTGCCAGCAGCTTACTCCCAACACCGGGACTAGGGAATGAGCAGTTCTTC. Residues: CASSLLPTPGLGNEQFF.

The gene calls are TRBV27 and TRBJ1-5; 7 bases are shared with TRBD1. V lost 3 bases to trimming and J lost 2 bases; unmatched junction nucleotides: 10. Germline CDR1 MNHEY, CDR2 SMNVEV (reference sequence). The CDR3 sequence is 17 residues long. CDR3 region: CASSFTYRGDGNQPQHF. The DNA of the CDR3 is TGTGCCAGCAGTTTCACCTACAGGGGAGACGGCAATCAGCCCCAGCATTTT.

The chain has TRBV7-7 and TRBJ2-7; TRBD1 is a possible D gene (5 bases). In germline, CDR1 is SSHAT, CDR2 FNYEAQ (reference sequence). This CDR3 comprises 15 residues. Trimming shortened V by 1 base and J by 0 bases, and 10 bases separated the two germline ends. The CDR3 loop reads CASSLGAGSSYEQYF. The CDR3 DNA is TGTGCCAGCAGCTTAGGGGCAGGGTCCTCCTACGAGCAGTACTTC. The whole variable domain, remainder taken from reference TRBV7-7 and TRBJ2-7, is GAGVSQSPRYKVTKRGQDVTLRCDPISSHATLYWYQQALGQGPEFLTYFNYEAQPDKSGLPSDRFSAERPEGSISTLTIQRTEQRDSAMYRCASSLGAGSSYEQYFGPGTRLTVT.

J is TRBJ2-1 and V is TRBV15, with TRBD2 matching over 8 bases. The germline CDR1 and CDR2 sequences are LNHNV and YYDKDF (reference sequence). V shed 0 bases and J 9 bases; nucleotides not matched to a gene: 13. The CDR3 extends over 17 amino acids. This chain's CDR3 is CATSREARRGARSEQFF. DNA of the CDR3: TGTGCCACCAGCAGAGAAGCCCGGCGGGGGGCCAGGAGTGAGCAGTTCTTC.

This sequence joins TRBV28 and TRBJ1-5; D is possibly TRBD1 (6 bases). This CDR3 has 16 amino acids. CDR1 MDHEN and CDR2 SYDVKM come from the germline V gene. Trimming removed 2 bases at V and 3 bases at J, with 14 bases between. CDR3 protein: CASSLRGAGINQPQHF. The CDR3 DNA is TGTGCCAGCAGTTTAAGGGGGGCAGGGATCAATCAGCCCCAGCATTTT.

The chain recombines TRBV6-1 with TRBJ1-1; no clear D gene. Per germline, CDR1 MNHNS and CDR2 SASEGT. V was cut by 6 bases and J by 5 bases, with 13 bases left in between. The CDR3 spans 13 residues. CDR3 amino acids: CASSAARGTEAFF. The CDR3 nucleotides read TGTGCCAGCAGCGCAGCCCGTGGGACTGAAGCTTTCTTT.

This clone was recorded only once. The chain has TRBV27 and TRBJ2-1; 10 bases are a match to TRBD2. J was trimmed by 0 bases and V by 5 bases; bases with no gene match: 7. This CDR3 has 17 amino acids. Germline assignment: CDR1 MNHEY and CDR2 SMNVEV (reference sequence). Here the CDR3 DNA reads TGTGCCAGCAGTCCCTCACTAGCGGGGTCCTCCTACAATGAGCAGTTCTTC. Protein sequence: CASSPSLAGSSYNEQFF.

This chain joins TRBV9 and TRBJ2-7; tentatively, D is TRBD1 (6 bases). This CDR3 region has 15 residues. The germline CDR1 and CDR2 sequences are SGDLS and YYNGEE. Trimming left V 0 bases short and J 1 base short, with 11 bases between. CDR3 nucleotide sequence: TGTGCCAGCAGCGTAGGTGACAGGTCTTCCTACGAGCAGTACTTC. This encodes CASSVGDRSSYEQYF.

V is TRBV9 and J is TRBJ1-4; TRBD1 aligns across 7 bases. With V trimmed by 2 bases and J by 4 bases, 5 bases remained unmatched. Germline V gene sequence: CDR1 SGDLS, CDR2 YYNGEE. CDR3 length: 15 residues. DNA of the CDR3: TGTGCCAGCAGCGTCCGACAGGGTAATAATGAAAAACTGTTTTTT. Its protein is CASSVRQGNNEKLFF.

This rearrangement joins TRBV2 to TRBJ2-7; 11 bases line up with TRBD2. Germline V lookup: CDR1 SNHLY, CDR2 FYNNEI. The V segment lost 4 bases and the J segment 5 bases; nucleotides outside the gene matches: 7. CDR3 length equals 15 residues. The CDR3 spells CASSGNSGGANEQYF. DNA of the CDR3: TGTGCCAGCAGTGGGAATAGCGGGGGGGCTAACGAGCAGTACTTC.

The chain has TRBV5-1 and TRBJ2-2, with D unclear. Looked up from germline, CDR1 is SGHRS and CDR2 is YFSETQ. V shed 4 bases and J shed 6 bases, with 13 bases lying between them. The CDR3 spans 14 residues. The CDR3 DNA follows: TGCGCCAGCAGCCCCGACACCGGTCCCGGGGAGCTGTTTTTT. Amino acid sequence: CASSPDTGPGELFF.

The chain couples TRBV27 to TRBJ2-5; 9 positions match TRBD1. CDR3 size: 13 residues. V shed 5 bases, J shed 5 bases, and the junction held 3 bases outside the gene matches. Germline V lookup: CDR1 MNHEY, CDR2 SMNVEV (reference sequence). For the CDR3, the DNA is TGTGCCAGCAGTCCTGGACAGGGGGAGACCCAGTACTTC. The encoded protein is CASSPGQGETQYF.

This rearrangement joins TRBV2 to TRBJ1-2; D possibly corresponds to TRBD1 (6 bases). V was shortened by 9 bases and J by 0 bases, with 11 bases between the two germline ends. The V gene's germline CDR1 is SNHLY and CDR2 FYNNEI. The CDR3 is 13 residues long. In DNA form, the CDR3 reads TGTGCCAGTTCGAGGGGGGCTAACTATGGCTACACCTTC. The encoded protein is CASSRGANYGYTF.